This T cell receptor beta chain is from a study of cytomegalovirus exposure and HLA in healthy donors. Worth noting for this clone: Its antigen remains unidentified.

Study results and limitations: Previously analyzed data showed that most TCR beta V segments were productive at a frequency of about 87% or about 30%.

PCR amplification relied on 60 Vbeta primers (plus 13 Jbeta primers). Method: immunoSEQ multiplex PCR; TCRdb's copy keeps in-frame clones and lacks some. The profile shows 150,000 to 200,000 clones, around 80% of them singletons. This TCR was recovered from a young man in good health and CMV-seronegative. Sequencing was done on a sample of PBMCs.

The CDR3, as DNA: TGCAGCGTTACAGACAGGGGGGACTATGGCTACACCTTC. The encoded protein is CSVTDRGDYGYTF. This sequence joins TRBV29-1 and TRBJ1-2; 9 bases fit TRBD1. V lost 5 bases, J lost 3 bases, and 4 bases stayed unmatched. Germline CDR1 SQVTM, CDR2 ANQGSEA. The CDR3 has 13 residues.